These 29 T cell receptor beta chains were sequenced from one sample in a study of blood T cell repertoires in COVID-19. The repertoire was sequenced with immunoSEQ multiplex PCR; TCRdb's copy has only in-frame clones and lacks some. The sample holds more than 200,000 clones, around 83% seen once. Input material: peripheral blood. The receptors were sampled from a man in his forties or fifties with active or convalescent COVID-19.

The chain couples TRBV2 to TRBJ2-3; TRBD2 agrees at 7 bases. V shed 8 bases, J shed 4 bases, and the junction held 9 bases outside the gene matches. The germline V gene encodes CDR1 SNHLY and CDR2 FYNNEI. This CDR3 comprises 14 residues. The CDR3 loop reads CASWWAGDPDTQYF. CDR3 nucleotides: TGTGCCAGCTGGTGGGCGGGAGACCCAGATACGCAGTATTTT.

The gene calls are TRBV27 and TRBJ2-2; 8 bases fit TRBD1. In germline, CDR1 is MNHEY, CDR2 SMNVEV (reference sequence). The V and J ends lost 6 bases and 5 bases, in that order; junction bases with no gene match: 2. The CDR3 runs 13 residues. The CDR3 nucleotides are TGTGCCAGCAGAAGACAGGGGACCGGGGAGCTGTTTTTT. This sequence encodes CASRRQGTGELFF.

This clone was observed once. This chain joins TRBV19 and TRBJ1-5, with 7 bases lining up with TRBD1. The germline CDR1 and CDR2 sequences are LNHDA and SQIVND (reference sequence). CDR3 length: 14 amino acids. V trimming: 6 bases; J trimming: 6 bases; junction bases outside the gene matches: 8. CDR3 nucleotides: TGTGCCAGTAGGGGTACAGGGGAGGTTCAGCCCCAGCATTTT. This codes for CASRGTGEVQPQHF. Full variable domain (remainder filled in from reference TRBV19 and TRBJ1-5): DGGITQSPKYLFRKEGQNVTLSCEQNLNHDAMYWYRQDPGQGLRLIYYSQIVNDFQKGDIAEGYSVSREKKESFPLTVTSAQKNPTAFYLCASRGTGEVQPQHFGDGTRLSIL.

This chain uses TRBV19 with TRBJ2-7; D may be TRBD1 (5 bases). The CDR3 runs to 13 residues. V was shortened by 5 bases and J by 5 bases, with 13 bases between the two germline ends. The germline CDR1 and CDR2 sequences are LNHDA and SQIVND (reference sequence). This chain's CDR3 is CASSFAVRDEQYF. In nucleotides, the CDR3 is TGTGCCAGTAGTTTCGCCGTCAGGGACGAGCAGTACTTC.

The rearrangement uses TRBV9 and TRBJ2-3; TRBD2 matches at 9 bases. The length of the CDR3 is 15 residues. Per the germline V gene, CDR1 is SGDLS and CDR2 is YYNGEE. V shed 4 bases, J shed 5 bases, and the junction held 8 bases outside the gene matches. DNA of the CDR3: TGTGCCAGCAGCAGGATAGCGGGAGTCGGAGATACGCAGTATTTT. Translation: CASSRIAGVGDTQYF. The full variable domain, its missing parts supplied by reference TRBV9 and TRBJ2-3, is DSGVTQTPKHLITATGQRVTLRCSPRSGDLSVYWYQQSLDQGLQFLIQYYNGEERAKGNILERFSAQQFPDLHSELNLSSLELGDSALYFCASSRIAGVGDTQYFGPGTRLTVL.

The chain employs TRBV24-1 and TRBJ2-3; D remains unclear. Germline lookup yields CDR1 KGHDR and CDR2 SFDVKD. Between the trimmed V and J ends, which lost 4 bases and 0 bases, there was a span of 13 bases. The CDR3 sequence is 16 residues long. The CDR3 DNA reads TGTGCCACCAGTGACTCTACAGTATCTAGCACAGATACGCAGTATTTT. This sequence encodes CATSDSTVSSTDTQYF.

A single count supports this clone. The chain couples TRBV24-1 to TRBJ2-2, with D possibly TRBD1 on 6 matching bases. CDR3 size: 16 residues. Germline-derived CDR1 and CDR2 are KGHDR and SFDVKD. V lost 4 bases and J lost 4, with 15 bases in between. The CDR3 loop reads CATSDPVGAGTGELFF. In DNA form, the CDR3 reads TGTGCCACCAGTGACCCCGTGGGGGCGGGCACCGGGGAGCTGTTTTTT.

This rearrangement joins TRBV9 to TRBJ1-1, with 10 bases matching TRBD1. The germline V gene has CDR1 SGDLS and CDR2 YYNGEE. Germline trimming cut 1 base from V and 4 bases from J; bases unmatched to any gene: 4. The CDR3 sequence is 15 residues long. The CDR3 bases are TGTGCCAGCAGCGTATCCGGGACAGGGGCCACTGAAGCTTTCTTT. It codes for CASSVSGTGATEAFF.

V and J are TRBV24-1 and TRBJ2-3; 8 bases match TRBD1. The CDR3 is made up of 15 amino acids. Trimming removed 4 bases from V and 1 base from J; junction bases left unmatched: 3. CDR1 and CDR2 (germline): KGHDR, SFDVKD. DNA of the CDR3: TGTGCCACCAGTGACCCGACAGGGGGCACAGATACGCAGTATTTT. It encodes CATSDPTGGTDTQYF.

The chain recombines TRBV7-9 with TRBJ2-7, with 15 bases fitting TRBD2. Trimming cost V 3 bases and J 7 bases; bases outside gene matches: 13. Germline V gene lookup returns CDR1 SEHNR and CDR2 FQNEAQ (reference sequence). This CDR3 has 18 residues. CDR3 residues: CASSLGLAGGPGSGEQYF. In DNA form, the CDR3 reads TGTGCCAGCAGCTTGGGACTAGCGGGAGGACCCGGCTCGGGGGAGCAGTACTTC. Using reference TRBV7-9 and TRBJ2-7 for the parts outside the CDR3, the full variable domain is DTGVSQNPRHKITKRGQNVTFRCDPISEHNRLYWYRQTLGQGPEFLTYFQNEAQLEKSRLLSDRFSAERPKGSFSTLEIQRTEQGDSAMYLCASSLGLAGGPGSGEQYFGPGTRLTVT.

This clone was seen once. This chain links TRBV6-5 with TRBJ1-1, with D possibly TRBD1 on 5 matching bases. The CDR3 has 14 residues. The V gene's germline CDR1 is MNHEY and CDR2 SVGAGI. Deletions cut 6 bases from V and 0 bases from J, with 11 bases between. CDR3 bases: TGTGCCAGCAGCCGGACATTTTTGAACACTGAAGCTTTCTTT. It is translated as CASSRTFLNTEAFF.

This clone was recorded only once. This sequence joins TRBV5-6 and TRBJ1-2; weak D call: TRBD1 (6 bases). Trimming shortened V by 4 bases and J by 4 bases, and 17 bases separated the two germline ends. The length of the CDR3 is 15 residues. Germline values: CDR1 SGHDT, CDR2 YYEEEE. DNA for the CDR3: TGTGCCAGCAGCCCCTACGAAGGACAGCTCTATGGCTACACCTTC. Amino acid sequence: CASSPYEGQLYGYTF.

The count of this clone is one. The DNA for the CDR3 is TGCAGCGTTGGAGGAAATAGCAATCAGCCCCAGCATTTT. Its protein product is CSVGGNSNQPQHF. The V gene is TRBV29-1, the J gene TRBJ1-5; no clear D gene. This CDR3 is built from 13 residues. Trimming left V 4 bases short and J 0 bases short, with 7 bases between. CDR1 is SQVTM and CDR2 is ANQGSEA in the germline V gene.

Remarks on this clone: Germline is not matched at one junction end, which may reflect a read error. The chain links TRBV10-3 to TRBJ1-1, with TRBD1 matching 10 bases. There are 12 residues in the CDR3. Per germline, CDR1 ENHRY and CDR2 SYGVKD. The CDR3 loop is CANSPGTGVAFF. The CDR3 DNA follows: TGTGCCAACAGTCCCGGGACAGGGGTCGCTTTCTTT.

This clone has just a few counts. The chain employs TRBV5-1 and TRBJ2-1, with 7 bases aligning to TRBD2. The CDR3 has 14 residues. Germline V gene lookup returns CDR1 SGHRS and CDR2 YFSETQ. The V gene end was trimmed by 4 bases and the J gene end by 7 bases; junction bases not matched to a gene: 8. CDR3 loop: CASSNTLAGNEQFF. The CDR3 DNA reads TGCGCCAGCAGCAACACGTTAGCGGGTAATGAGCAGTTCTTC.

The rearrangement links TRBV4-2 to TRBJ1-5; D is unclear. This CDR3 has 14 residues. The germline V gene encodes CDR1 LGHNA and CDR2 YNFKEQ. The ends were cut back, 0 bases at V and 6 bases at J, with 9 bases in the middle. The CDR3: CASSQDQSGQPQHF. The CDR3 DNA is TGTGCCAGCAGCCAAGATCAGTCGGGTCAGCCCCAGCATTTT.

The chain combines TRBV11-2 with TRBJ1-2, with 7 bases fitting TRBD1. This CDR3 is built from 13 residues. CDR1 is SGHAT and CDR2 is FQNNGV in the germline V gene. Trimming cost V 6 bases and J 3 bases; bases outside gene matches: 4. The CDR3 nucleotides are TGTGCCAGCAGTCTAGGGACAGACTATGGCTACACCTTC. As protein: CASSLGTDYGYTF.

This chain connects TRBV7-2 to TRBJ2-3, with D perhaps TRBD1 (5 bases). The ends were cut back, 2 bases at V and 3 bases at J, with 9 bases in the middle. The germline V gene encodes CDR1 SGHTA and CDR2 FQGNSA. The CDR3 contains 14 residues. CDR3 sequence: CASSLRTPTDTQYF. In nucleotides, the CDR3 is TGTGCCAGCAGCTTAAGGACACCTACAGATACGCAGTATTTT. The full variable domain, its missing parts supplied by reference TRBV7-2 and TRBJ2-3, is GAGVSQSPSNKVTEKGKDVELRCDPISGHTALYWYRQSLGQGLEFLIYFQGNSAPDKSGLPSDRFSAERTGGSVSTLTIQRTQQEDSAVYLCASSLRTPTDTQYFGPGTRLTVL.

V and J are TRBV6-5 and TRBJ1-2; 7 bases map to TRBD1. Germline CDR1 MNHEY, CDR2 SVGAGI. The V and J ends lost 6 bases and 5 bases, in that order; junction bases with no gene match: 6. There are 13 residues in the CDR3. CDR3 loop: CASSPTGLYGYTF. The CDR3 DNA follows: TGTGCCAGCAGCCCGACAGGGCTATATGGCTACACCTTC.

The V gene is TRBV3-1 (or the pseudogene TRBV3-2), the J gene TRBJ1-1; D is ambiguous. CDR1 and CDR2 (germline): LGHDT, YNNKEL (reference sequence). The CDR3 is 14 amino acids. Trimming left V 1 base short and J 5 bases short, with 11 bases between. CDR3 loop: CASSQGGHGTEAFF. As DNA, the CDR3 is TGTGCCAGCAGCCAAGGCGGGCACGGAACTGAAGCTTTCTTT.

The chain combines TRBV11-3 with TRBJ2-1, with 12 bases aligning to TRBD2. This CDR3 has 15 amino acids. The V and J ends lost 6 bases and 4 bases, in that order; junction bases with no gene match: 4. From germline, CDR1 is SGHNT and CDR2 YENEEA. The CDR3, as DNA: TGTGCCAGCAGTCGTGGACTAGCGGGATACAATGAGCAGTTCTTC. It encodes CASSRGLAGYNEQFF.

This rearrangement joins TRBV7-3 to TRBJ2-7, with D hard to call. The CDR3 runs 13 residues. V dropped 1 base and J dropped 6 bases, with 10 bases sitting between them. From germline, CDR1 is SGHTA and CDR2 FQGTGA. CDR3 region: CASSLNSFGEQYF. In DNA form, the CDR3 reads TGTGCCAGCAGCTTAAATAGTTTTGGCGAGCAGTACTTC.

The chain joins TRBV18 to TRBJ2-3, with 13 bases matching TRBD2. This CDR3 is 21 amino acids long. Germline CDR1 is KGHSH and CDR2 is LQKENI. With V trimmed by 3 bases and J by 1 base, 16 bases remained unmatched. The CDR3 sequence: CASSPSLTGTSGIWGTDTQYF. In DNA form, the CDR3 reads TGTGCCAGCTCACCCTCTCTTACCGGGACTAGCGGGATATGGGGCACAGATACGCAGTATTTT.

This sequence joins TRBV29-1 and TRBJ1-5, with D possibly being TRBD1 (6 bases). Trimming removed 0 bases from V and 16 bases from J, with 16 bases in between. This CDR3 comprises 12 residues. The V gene's germline CDR1 is SQVTM and CDR2 ANQGSEA. In DNA form, the CDR3 reads TGCAGCGTTGAAGATGAGTTCGGGGGGCGACATTTT. Translated: CSVEDEFGGRHF.

This clone was counted between two and nine times. The rearrangement joins TRBV24-1 to TRBJ1-2; TRBD1 agrees at 8 bases. Germline-derived CDR1 and CDR2 are KGHDR and SFDVKD. The V segment lost 5 bases and the J segment 7 bases; nucleotides outside the gene matches: 8. The CDR3 spans 14 residues. The CDR3 reads CATSARTGRGGYTF. The CDR3 nucleotides read TGTGCCACCAGTGCCCGGACAGGGCGAGGTGGCTACACCTTC.

The rearrangement joins TRBV27 to TRBJ1-4, with TRBD1 as a possible D gene (6 bases). The V end lost 5 bases, the J end lost 6 bases, and 16 bases lay between the germline ends. This CDR3 spans 15 amino acids. From germline, CDR1 is MNHEY and CDR2 SMNVEV (reference sequence). CDR3 bases: TGTGCCAGCAGTCCATCAGGCAGGGGAGATGAAAAACTGTTTTTT. Encoded protein: CASSPSGRGDEKLFF.

The gene calls are TRBV7-2 and TRBJ1-1; D call uncertain. The CDR3 loop spans 11 amino acids. Germline V gene lookup returns CDR1 SGHTA and CDR2 FQGNSA. Trimming removed 5 bases at V and 10 bases at J, with 11 bases between. CDR3 amino acids: CASSPGPGAFF. The CDR3 nucleotides read TGTGCCAGCAGCCCAGGTCCCGGAGCTTTCTTT.

V usage is TRBV29-1 and J usage is TRBJ1-1; 7 nucleotides match TRBD1. Looked up from germline, CDR1 is SQVTM and CDR2 is ANQGSEA. The CDR3 is made up of 12 amino acids. V lost 7 bases and J lost 4; bases outside the gene matches: 6. DNA for the CDR3: TGCAGCGCTAGGGGGCAGGGCACTGAAGCTTTCTTT. Translation: CSARGQGTEAFF.

The chain couples TRBV9 to TRBJ2-1; tentatively, D is TRBD1 (5 bases). The CDR3 sequence is 15 residues long. Per the germline V gene, CDR1 is SGDLS and CDR2 is YYNGEE. The V and J ends lost 4 bases and 5 bases respectively, with 16 bases between them. CDR3 nucleotides: TGTGCCAGCAGCCTTTCATGGGGCCGAGACAATGAGCAGTTCTTC. This gives the protein CASSLSWGRDNEQFF.